These T cell receptor beta chains were read from a single sample in a study of glioma-infiltrating T cells after dendritic cell vaccination. Profiled with immunoSEQ multiplex PCR; TCRdb holds only in-frame clones, not every one. The table records 99,000 or so clones, around 89% of them present only once. Here the sequenced sample was blood, taken after dendritic cell vaccination. The receptors were sampled from a human donor with glioblastoma. Each CDR3 is given with its conserved first and last residue. D genes are given only for firm matches. Expanded clones get a size class; other rows say once, few or many, or leave the size out.

J: TRBJ2-1; length: 15; D: .; V: TRBV7-2; size: .; DNA: TGTGCCAGCAGCTTAATTTCTTCTAGCGCCTATGAGCAGTTCTTC; CDR3: CASSLISSSAYEQFF
J: TRBJ1-1; length: 14; D: .; V: TRBV6-1; size: .; DNA: TGTGCCAGCAGTTCCTGGACAGCGAACACTGAAGCTTTCTTT; CDR3: CASSSWTANTEAFF
J: TRBJ2-2; length: 12; D: TRBD1; V: TRBV6-1; size: .; DNA: TGTGCCAGCAGTGGCCAGGGGGTCTGGCTGTTTTTT; CDR3: CASSGQGVWLFF
J: TRBJ2-5; length: 13; D: .; V: TRBV9; size: once; DNA: TGTGCCAGCAACGCAGGGTTAGAGGAGACCCAGTACTTC; CDR3: CASNAGLEETQYF
J: TRBJ2-3; length: 13; D: .; V: TRBV7-3; size: .; DNA: TGTGCCAGCAGCGTCGGGGAGTCAGATACGCAGTATTTT; CDR3: CASSVGESDTQYF
J: TRBJ1-5; length: 14; D: TRBD1; V: TRBV19; size: .; DNA: TGTGCCAGTAATCCGGGACAGGGCCTTCAGCCCCAGCATTTT; CDR3: CASNPGQGLQPQHF
J: TRBJ2-1; length: 17; D: TRBD2; V: TRBV4-2; size: .; DNA: TGTGCCAGCAGCCAAGAAGAGACTAGCCTCGTCGGCAATGAGCAGTTCTTC; CDR3: CASSQEETSLVGNEQFF
J: TRBJ1-5; length: 14; D: .; V: TRBV10-3; size: .; DNA: TGTGCCATCTCCCAAATCGGTAGCAATCAGCCCCAGCATTTT; CDR3: CAISQIGSNQPQHF
J: TRBJ1-1; length: 13; D: TRBD1; V: TRBV5-1; size: .; DNA: TGCGCCAGCCAGGGACAGGCTCGCGGTGAAGCTTTCTTT; CDR3: CASQGQARGEAFF
J: TRBJ1-2; length: 15; D: .; V: TRBV6-5; size: .; DNA: TGTGCCAGCAGCCCTACCCAAGGCAGGGTGGATGGCTACACCTTC; CDR3: CASSPTQGRVDGYTF
J: TRBJ2-7; length: 14; D: .; V: TRBV5-1; size: .; DNA: TGCGCCAGCAGCTTAGGACAGCTCCCCGACGAGCAGTACTTC; CDR3: CASSLGQLPDEQYF
J: TRBJ1-1; length: 16; D: .; V: TRBV18; size: .; DNA: TGTGCCAGCTCACCGCGAGACGCCCTTGGGAGCACTGAAGCTTTCTTT; CDR3: CASSPRDALGSTEAFF
J: TRBJ2-7; length: 14; D: .; V: TRBV7-2; size: .; DNA: TGTGCCAGCAGCTTAGGGACAGCGACCTACGAGCAGTACTTC; CDR3: CASSLGTATYEQYF
J: TRBJ1-6; length: 17; D: .; V: TRBV2; size: .; DNA: TGTGCCAGCAGTGGAAGCGCCGGGACTAACTATAATTCACCCCTCCACTTT; CDR3: CASSGSAGTNYNSPLHF
J: TRBJ2-1; length: 13; D: .; V: TRBV5-8; size: .; DNA: TGTGCCAGCAGCTTGGCTAGGGGGACGGGGCAGTTCTTC; CDR3: CASSLARGTGQFF
J: TRBJ1-5; length: 14; D: .; V: TRBV25-1; size: few; DNA: TGTGCCAGCAGGCCCTTCGGGTACAATCAGCCCCAGCATTTT; CDR3: CASRPFGYNQPQHF
J: TRBJ2-5; length: 12; D: .; V: TRBV5-4; size: .; DNA: TGTGCCAGCAGCGACTTATTAGAGACCCAGTACTTC; CDR3: CASSDLLETQYF
J: TRBJ2-7; length: 16; D: TRBD1; V: TRBV11-2; size: once; DNA: TGTGCCAGCGGAGGTAATGGGAACAGGGGAATCTACGAGCAGTACTTC; CDR3: CASGGNGNRGIYEQYF
J: TRBJ2-5; length: 14; D: TRBD1; V: TRBV5-4; size: .; DNA: TGTGCCAGCAGCTCAACAGGGGGGCGAGAGACCCAGTACTTC; CDR3: CASSSTGGRETQYF
J: TRBJ2-1; length: 17; D: TRBD2; V: TRBV7-2; size: .; DNA: TGTGCCAGCAGCTTAGCGGGGCTAGCGGGGGGGCGCAATGAGCAGTTCTTC; CDR3: CASSLAGLAGGRNEQFF
J: TRBJ2-5; length: 16; D: TRBD2; V: TRBV4-1; size: .; DNA: TGCGCCAGCAGCCGAATGCTAGCGGGAGGTCGAGAGACCCAGTACTTC; CDR3: CASSRMLAGGRETQYF
J: TRBJ2-5; length: 15; D: TRBD1; V: TRBV5-1; size: .; DNA: TGCGCCAGCAGCTTGGCCTTGGACAGGGGGGAGACCCAGTACTTC; CDR3: CASSLALDRGETQYF
J: TRBJ2-6; length: 16; D: .; V: TRBV5-1; size: few; DNA: TGCGCCAGCAGCCCGTCGGGGGGCGACGGGGCCAACGTCCTGACTTTC; CDR3: CASSPSGGDGANVLTF
J: TRBJ1-4; length: 18; D: TRBD1; V: TRBV25-1; size: .; DNA: TGTGCCAGCAGTGAATCGAGGACAGGGAAGTCAACTAATGAAAAACTGTTTTTT; CDR3: CASSESRTGKSTNEKLFF
J: TRBJ2-2; length: 18; D: TRBD1; V: TRBV2; size: .; DNA: TGTGCCAGCAGTGAATATCGTCCCGGGACAGGGGGGACCGGGGAGCTGTTTTTT; CDR3: CASSEYRPGTGGTGELFF
J: TRBJ2-7; length: 14; D: .; V: TRBV6-1; size: .; DNA: TGTGCCAGCAGTGAAGCGCAAGGACACTACGAGCAGTACTTC; CDR3: CASSEAQGHYEQYF
J: TRBJ2-7; length: 14; D: .; V: TRBV6-5; size: .; DNA: TGTGCCAGCCCCCGCCTATCGTATGAAGACGAGCAGTACTTC; CDR3: CASPRLSYEDEQYF
J: TRBJ2-7; length: 13; D: .; V: TRBV6-1; size: few; DNA: TGTGCCAGCAGTAACCTGTTCAGCTACGAGCAGTACTTC; CDR3: CASSNLFSYEQYF
J: TRBJ1-1; length: 14; D: .; V: TRBV7-8; size: .; DNA: TGTGCCAGCAGCTTAGTCAGGGCGGGGACTGAAGCTTTCTTT; CDR3: CASSLVRAGTEAFF
J: TRBJ2-3; length: 15; D: TRBD2; V: TRBV5-1; size: .; DNA: TGCGCCAGCAGCTCCGCGGGAGGACGCACAGATACGCAGTATTTT; CDR3: CASSSAGGRTDTQYF
J: TRBJ2-1; length: 15; D: TRBD2; V: TRBV7-8; size: .; DNA: TGTGCCAGCTTCCCGGGGACTAGTGGGGCAAATGAGCAGTTCTTC; CDR3: CASFPGTSGANEQFF
J: TRBJ1-1; length: 15; D: TRBD1; V: TRBV7-8; size: once; DNA: TGTGCCAGCAGCTTAGGCAGGGGGCTGGGCACTGAAGCTTTCTTT; CDR3: CASSLGRGLGTEAFF
J: TRBJ1-2; length: 15; D: .; V: TRBV7-9; size: .; DNA: TGTGCCAGCAGCTTAGGGACTTTCGAAAACTATGGCTACACCTTC; CDR3: CASSLGTFENYGYTF
J: TRBJ2-5; length: 12; D: .; V: TRBV10-2; size: .; DNA: TGCGCCAGCAGTGAAAACTTCGGGACCCAGTACTTC; CDR3: CASSENFGTQYF
J: TRBJ2-3; length: 17; D: TRBD2; V: TRBV29-1; size: .; DNA: TGCAGCGCCCTCCCCCAGGGCGGGGGGGCTAGCACAGATACGCAGTATTTT; CDR3: CSALPQGGGASTDTQYF
J: TRBJ2-7; length: 12; D: .; V: TRBV7-8; size: .; DNA: TGTGCCAGCAGCCCGACAGGCTACGAGCAGTACTTC; CDR3: CASSPTGYEQYF
J: TRBJ2-1; length: 16; D: TRBD2; V: TRBV14; size: .; DNA: TGTGCCAGCAGCCGGGGACTAGCGGGCTCCTACAATGAGCAGTTCTTC; CDR3: CASSRGLAGSYNEQFF
J: TRBJ1-1; length: 14; D: TRBD1; V: TRBV28; size: .; DNA: TGTGCCAGCAGCACGACAGGGGGCAGAACTGAAGCTTTCTTT; CDR3: CASSTTGGRTEAFF
J: TRBJ1-1; length: 15; D: TRBD1; V: TRBV6-5; size: .; DNA: TGTGCCAGCAGTTACTCAGGGACAGTGAACACTGAAGCTTTCTTT; CDR3: CASSYSGTVNTEAFF
J: TRBJ2-7; length: 15; D: TRBD1; V: TRBV5-1; size: .; DNA: TGCGCCAGCAGCGCGCCTGGACAGGGGGCCTCCGAGCAGTACTTC; CDR3: CASSAPGQGASEQYF
J: TRBJ1-1; length: 14; D: .; V: TRBV19; size: .; DNA: TGTGCCAGTAGTACACGGACAGTGAACACTGAAGCTTTCTTT; CDR3: CASSTRTVNTEAFF
J: TRBJ2-1; length: 16; D: TRBD2; V: TRBV7-2; size: .; DNA: TGTGCCAGCAGCCCCGAAGCGGGAGGCTCCTACAATGAGCAGTTCTTC; CDR3: CASSPEAGGSYNEQFF
J: TRBJ2-1; length: 15; D: .; V: TRBV2; size: .; DNA: TGTGCCAGCAGTGAAGAGCCGAGCTCCTACAATGAGCAGTTCTTC; CDR3: CASSEEPSSYNEQFF
J: TRBJ2-7; length: 15; D: TRBD2; V: TRBV4-1; size: .; DNA: TGCGCCAGCAGCCAAGAGGCGGGGGGCCCCTACGAGCAGTACTTC; CDR3: CASSQEAGGPYEQYF
J: TRBJ2-3; length: 13; D: TRBD2; V: TRBV27; size: .; DNA: TGTGCCAGCAGGGCTAGCGGGGCAGATACGCAGTATTTT; CDR3: CASRASGADTQYF
J: TRBJ2-6; length: 17; D: .; V: TRBV11-1; size: .; DNA: TGTGCCAGCAGCTTCCGTACCACAGGGACTGGGGCCAACGTCCTGACTTTC; CDR3: CASSFRTTGTGANVLTF
J: TRBJ2-7; length: 14; D: TRBD1; V: TRBV28; size: .; DNA: TGTGCCAGCAGTCCCGGGACAGAACTCTACGAGCAGTACTTC; CDR3: CASSPGTELYEQYF
J: TRBJ2-2; length: 16; D: TRBD2; V: TRBV7-3; size: .; DNA: TGTGCCAGCAGCTCCGGGACTAGCGGGAGTACCGGGGAGCTGTTTTTT; CDR3: CASSSGTSGSTGELFF
J: TRBJ1-4; length: 14; D: .; V: TRBV19; size: .; DNA: TGTGCCAGTAGTATCTCCCAGGGGAGCGAAAAACTGTTTTTT; CDR3: CASSISQGSEKLFF
J: TRBJ2-7; length: 15; D: TRBD2; V: TRBV11-3; size: .; DNA: TGTGCCAGCAGCCCGCGACTAGCGGGAGCGTACGAGCAGTACTTC; CDR3: CASSPRLAGAYEQYF
J: TRBJ1-2; length: 15; D: .; V: TRBV2; size: few; DNA: TGTGCCAGCAGTGAACTGCAGGGTTATAACTATGGCTACACCTTC; CDR3: CASSELQGYNYGYTF
J: TRBJ2-7; length: 13; D: TRBD1; V: TRBV11-3; size: medium-sized; DNA: TGTGCCAGCAGCTCCGGACAGGGAGACGAGCAGTACTTC; CDR3: CASSSGQGDEQYF
J: TRBJ1-6; length: 15; D: .; V: TRBV9; size: .; DNA: TGTGCCAGCAGCACTCGAGAGGGAGAGAATTCACCCCTCCACTTT; CDR3: CASSTREGENSPLHF
J: TRBJ2-3; length: 15; D: .; V: TRBV29-1; size: .; DNA: TGCAGCGCCCGGACAGTGGCCAGTAGCACAGATACGCAGTATTTT; CDR3: CSARTVASSTDTQYF
J: TRBJ2-3; length: 14; D: TRBD1; V: TRBV5-6; size: .; DNA: TGTGCCAGCAGCTGGACAGGGGCGGCAGATACGCAGTATTTT; CDR3: CASSWTGAADTQYF